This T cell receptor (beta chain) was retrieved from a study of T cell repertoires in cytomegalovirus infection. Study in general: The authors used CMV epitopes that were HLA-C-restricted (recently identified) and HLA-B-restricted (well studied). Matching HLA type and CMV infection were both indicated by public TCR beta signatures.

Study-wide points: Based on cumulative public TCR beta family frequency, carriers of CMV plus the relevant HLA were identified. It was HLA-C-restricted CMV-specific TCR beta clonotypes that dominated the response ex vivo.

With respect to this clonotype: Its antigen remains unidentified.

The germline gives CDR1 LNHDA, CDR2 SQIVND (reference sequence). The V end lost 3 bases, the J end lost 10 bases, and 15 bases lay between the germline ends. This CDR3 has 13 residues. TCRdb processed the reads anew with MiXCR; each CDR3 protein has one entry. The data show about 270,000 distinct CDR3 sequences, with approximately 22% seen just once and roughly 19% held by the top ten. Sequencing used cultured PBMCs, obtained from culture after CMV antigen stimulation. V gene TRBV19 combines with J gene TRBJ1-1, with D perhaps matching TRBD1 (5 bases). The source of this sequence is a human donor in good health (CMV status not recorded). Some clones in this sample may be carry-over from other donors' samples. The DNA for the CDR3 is TGTGCCAGTAGTATCTTCTCGGGGGTAGGAGCTTTCTTT. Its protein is CASSIFSGVGAFF.